A single sample gave rise to the 31 T cell receptor beta chains below, sequenced in a study of metastatic and nonmetastatic thyroid tumors. Every patient underwent thyroid surgery untreated. TCRdb re-analyzed the PCR reads through MiXCR. The repertoire holds 20,000 to 25,000 clones, with around 12% as singletons. Input material: blood. These TCRs come from a female donor with papillary thyroid cancer or a benign thyroid nodule (not recorded which). Some clones in this sample may be carry-over from other donors' samples.

By frequency in the sample, this clone is medium-sized. The V and J genes are TRBV6-1 and TRBJ1-6; 9 positions agree with TRBD1. Germline CDR1 reads MNHNS; CDR2 reads SASEGT. V lost 5 bases to trimming and J lost 0 bases; unmatched junction nucleotides: 5. The CDR3 has 17 amino acids. CDR3 DNA: TGTGCCAGCAGTCAGGGACAGGGTGGCTCCTATAATTCACCCCTCCACTTT. It specifies CASSQGQGGSYNSPLHF.

This clone was recorded many times. The chain couples TRBV11-2 to TRBJ2-7; tentative D call: TRBD2 (6 bases). Trimming removed 1 base at V and 3 bases at J, with 7 bases between. Germline V gives CDR1 SGHAT, CDR2 FQNNGV. The CDR3 has 13 residues. CDR3 amino acids: CASSLGGGYEQYF. In DNA, the CDR3 is TGTGCCAGCAGCTTAGGGGGAGGCTACGAGCAGTACTTC.

This clone was recorded a few times. The chain carries TRBV19 and TRBJ2-7; D gene unclear. The CDR3 extends over 13 amino acids. The germline V and J ends were trimmed by 5 bases and 4 bases, with 12 bases remaining between them. CDR1 and CDR2 (germline): LNHDA, SQIVND (reference sequence). DNA of the CDR3: TGTGCCAGTAGTTCGTGGATTCTATACGAGCAGTACTTC. Protein product: CASSSWILYEQYF.

This clone counts as medium-sized (0.01 to 0.1%). The rearrangement links TRBV28 to TRBJ1-6; the D gene is possibly TRBD1 (6 bases). The CDR3 covers 12 residues. Germline V gene lookup returns CDR1 MDHEN and CDR2 SYDVKM. The V and J ends lost 6 bases and 12 bases respectively, with 12 bases between them. DNA for the CDR3: TGTGCCAGCAGCCCCCCCAGGGGACCCCTCCACTTT. This sequence encodes CASSPPRGPLHF.

This clone was observed at least ten times. This chain uses TRBV4-3 with TRBJ1-1; D gene uncertain. Germline V gene lookup returns CDR1 LGHNA and CDR2 YSLEER. This CDR3 spans 13 amino acids. Trimming pared 0 bases from V and 3 bases from J, leaving 5 bases between. The CDR3 sequence is CASSQERDTEAFF. For the CDR3, the DNA is TGCGCCAGCAGCCAAGAAAGGGACACTGAAGCTTTCTTT.

This clone was seen repeatedly, ten times or more. This chain joins TRBV7-2 and TRBJ1-1; 7 bases agree with TRBD1. This CDR3 is 14 amino acids long. The ends lost 2 bases at V and 7 bases at J; junction bases unmatched: 7. Germline V CDR1 and CDR2: SGHTA, FQGNSA. The CDR3 region is CASSLQGQNLEAFF. The CDR3 nucleotides are TGTGCCAGCAGCTTACAGGGACAGAATCTTGAAGCTTTCTTT.

Sample share makes this clone medium-sized. Other DNA sequences in this sample translate to the same CDR3. The rearrangement joins TRBV12-3 or TRBV12-4 to TRBJ1-5, with 7 bases identical to TRBD1. The CDR3 runs to 14 residues. With 5 bases clipped from V and 5 bases from J, the junction kept 6 bases outside the gene matches. The CDR3 loop is CASSVRDRDQPQHF. The CDR3 nucleotides read TGTGCCAGCAGTGTCCGGGACAGAGATCAGCCCCAGCATTTT.

A remark on this clone: A read error is possible here, since a much larger clone lies one base away. The chain has TRBV5-6 and TRBJ1-5, with D maybe TRBD1 (5 bases). This CDR3 has 15 amino acids. CDR1 is SGHDT and CDR2 is YYEEEE in the germline V gene. V was cut by 2 bases and J by 2 bases, with 11 bases left in between. The CDR3 DNA sequence: TGTGCCAGCAGCTTTGCAGGGTTTGGCAATCAGCCCCAGCATTTT. Amino acid sequence: CASSFAGFGNQPQHF.

The sample holds a few counts of this clone. The chain employs TRBV28 and TRBJ2-2, with D maybe TRBD1 (5 bases). The CDR3 has 14 amino acids. Trimming took 9 bases from V and 0 from J, leaving 11 bases between them. The germline V gene has CDR1 MDHEN and CDR2 SYDVKM. The CDR3 DNA sequence: TGTGCCAGATGGGGCAGTGCGAACACCGGGGAGCTGTTTTTT. Protein sequence: CARWGSANTGELFF.

This clone showed up many times. J is TRBJ1-1 and V is TRBV6-1, with 9 nucleotides matching TRBD1. The length of the CDR3 is 16 residues. Trimming cost V 5 bases and J 4 bases; bases outside gene matches: 11. Looked up from germline, CDR1 is MNHNS and CDR2 is SASEGT. The CDR3 DNA is TGTGCCAGCAGTTCGATGGGGACAGGGTCGGGCACTGAAGCTTTCTTT. This encodes CASSSMGTGSGTEAFF.

About this clone itself: A much bigger clone sits one base away, suggesting this may be a read error. This rearrangement joins TRBV5-4 to TRBJ2-7, with D perhaps TRBD1 (6 bases). Trimming shortened V by 1 base and J by 6 bases, and 8 bases separated the two germline ends. Germline values: CDR1 SGHNT, CDR2 YYREEE (reference sequence). The length of the CDR3 is 12 residues. In nucleotides, the CDR3 is TGTGCCAGCAGCTTGTGGACAGCCGAGCAGTACTTC. It codes for CASSLWTAEQYF.

This clone was found many times. The V gene is TRBV7-9, the J gene TRBJ1-2; D call uncertain. The germline V gene encodes CDR1 SEHNR and CDR2 FQNEAQ (reference sequence). The CDR3 has 15 residues. The ends were cut back, 1 base at V and 3 bases at J, with 12 bases in the middle. The CDR3 region is CASSLGPPTDYGYTF. The CDR3 DNA follows: TGTGCCAGCAGCTTAGGCCCTCCCACCGACTATGGCTACACCTTC.

This rearrangement joins TRBV5-4 to TRBJ1-5, with 9 bases fitting TRBD1. Trimming at V came to 4 bases and at J to 9 bases, leaving 8 bases not matched to a gene. Per the germline V gene, CDR1 is SGHNT and CDR2 is YYREEE (reference sequence). CDR3 length: 14 amino acids. The CDR3 sequence: CASSAYRGRPPQHF. DNA for the CDR3: TGTGCCAGCAGCGCGTACAGGGGGCGGCCGCCCCAGCATTTT.

In the case of this clone: This may stem from a read error, because a much larger clone lies one nucleotide away. This chain's CDR3 is CSAIGVAANEKLFF. CDR3 DNA sequence: TGCAGTGCTATAGGGGTCGCGGCTAATGAAAAACTGTTTTTT. J is TRBJ1-4 and V is TRBV20-1, with a possible D match to TRBD1 (5 bases). Germline CDR1 reads DFQATT; CDR2 reads SNEGSKA (reference sequence). With 4 bases removed from V and 3 bases from J, the gap between germline ends came to 12 bases. The CDR3 consists of 14 residues.

This clone has a count of ten or more. The rearrangement links TRBV4-3 to TRBJ2-7; possible D gene TRBD2, 7 bases. V was pared by 0 bases and J by 3 bases, with 21 bases between. This CDR3 comprises 18 residues. Germline lookup yields CDR1 LGHNA and CDR2 YSLEER. The CDR3 spells CASSQERRGGGVNYEQYF. In nucleotides, the CDR3 is TGCGCCAGCAGCCAAGAGAGGAGGGGGGGAGGGGTGAACTACGAGCAGTACTTC.

This chain joins TRBV20-1 and TRBJ2-7, with a weak D call TRBD1 (5 bases). The CDR3 runs 12 residues. Germline V gene data show CDR1 as DFQATT and CDR2 as SNEGSKA (reference sequence). V lost 3 bases to trimming and J lost 2 bases, with 8 bases between them. CDR3 sequence: CSARGQTYEQYF. The CDR3 DNA follows: TGCAGTGCTAGGGGGCAGACCTACGAGCAGTACTTC.

This clone was recorded at least ten times. The chain links TRBV20-1 to TRBJ1-3; maybe TRBD1 (5 bases). Trimming stripped 3 bases from V and 2 bases from J, with 5 bases between. CDR3 length: 12 residues. Germline CDR1 and CDR2: DFQATT and SNEGSKA (reference sequence). The chain's CDR3 is CSARGPGNTIYF. In DNA, the CDR3 is TGCAGTGCTAGGGGGCCTGGAAACACCATATATTTT.

The chain recombines TRBV20-1 with TRBJ1-2; perhaps TRBD1 as D (5 bases). This CDR3 has 15 residues. V dropped 0 bases and J dropped 2 bases, with 13 bases sitting between them. From germline, CDR1 is DFQATT and CDR2 SNEGSKA (reference sequence). The CDR3 coding sequence is TGCAGTGCTAGAGATCTGACAGTTATCAACTATGGCTACACCTTC. This codes for CSARDLTVINYGYTF.

This clone was seen repeatedly, ten times or more. Other DNA sequences in the same sample also yield this CDR3. CDR3 region: CASSRYRGTDTEAFF. The CDR3 nucleotides read TGTGCCAGTAGCCGCTACAGGGGAACGGACACTGAAGCTTTCTTT. The rearrangement uses TRBV19 and TRBJ1-1; 7 bases match TRBD1. Trimming cost V 6 bases and J 3 bases; bases outside gene matches: 10. This CDR3 region has 15 residues. Germline V gene data show CDR1 as LNHDA and CDR2 as SQIVND (reference sequence).

This clone ranks as medium-sized. The chain is built from TRBV27 and TRBJ1-2; a weak D match, TRBD1 (5 bases). CDR3 length equals 14 residues. CDR1 and CDR2 from the germline V gene are MNHEY and SMNVEV (reference sequence). V dropped 2 bases and J dropped 4 bases, with 11 bases sitting between them. The CDR3 DNA reads as TGTGCCAGCAGTTTACTTTCGGGGACCTATGGCTACACCTTC. It encodes CASSLLSGTYGYTF.

Written as DNA, the CDR3 is TGCAGTGCTAGCATTGGCGGGACCGGAGGCGGCGCTTTCTTT. Protein sequence: CSASIGGTGGGAFF. The rearrangement links TRBV20-1 to TRBJ1-1, with D possibly TRBD1 on 5 matching bases. The germline V gene has CDR1 DFQATT and CDR2 SNEGSKA (reference sequence). The CDR3 is 14 amino acids. V was pared by 3 bases and J by 11 bases, with 22 bases between.

In this sample, this clone turned up many times. J is TRBJ2-5 and V is TRBV7-3, with 7 positions matching TRBD2. The J segment lost 5 bases and the V segment lost 5 bases, leaving 5 bases of the junction unmatched. The CDR3 totals 13 residues. Germline CDR1 reads SGHTA; CDR2 reads FQGTGA. The CDR3 DNA sequence: TGTGCCAGCAGCACCGGGACTACTGAGACCCAGTACTTC. It yields the protein CASSTGTTETQYF.

In regard to this clone: At one end the junction does not follow the germline gene, possibly because of a read error. V is TRBV5-1 and J is TRBJ2-3; D possibly corresponds to TRBD2 (7 bases). Germline assignment: CDR1 SGHRS and CDR2 YFSETQ. The CDR3 totals 19 residues. CDR3 region: CATSLTRPLPRGATDTQYF. The CDR3 nucleotides are TGCGCCACCAGCTTGACCCGTCCCTTGCCACGGGGGGCCACAGATACGCAGTATTTT.

This clone showed up just a few times. This sequence joins TRBV27 and TRBJ2-7; D is uncertain. There are 12 residues in the CDR3. V was cut by 6 bases and J by 7 bases, with 13 bases left in between. Per the germline V gene, CDR1 is MNHEY and CDR2 is SMNVEV (reference sequence). The CDR3 loop reads CASRTGPREQYF. The DNA for the CDR3 is TGTGCCAGCAGGACCGGGCCGCGGGAGCAGTACTTC.

The sample holds many counts of this clone. The CDR3 coding sequence is TGTGCCAGCAGCTTAGTATCCGATACGCAGTATTTT. Translating it yields CASSLVSDTQYF. The gene calls are TRBV7-9 and TRBJ2-3; D remains unclear. From germline, CDR1 is SEHNR and CDR2 FQNEAQ (reference sequence). V was trimmed by 1 base and J by 6 bases, leaving 5 bases between them. The CDR3 has 12 residues.

This clone is classed as medium-sized. CDR3 coding DNA: TGTGCCACCAGTGACCTGGACAGCTACAATGAGCAGTTCTTC. Amino acid sequence: CATSDLDSYNEQFF. V is TRBV24-1 and J is TRBJ2-1, with a possible D match to TRBD1 (6 bases). In germline, CDR1 is KGHDR, CDR2 SFDVKD. There are 14 residues in the CDR3. V lost 4 bases and J 3 bases, leaving 9 bases between the germline ends.

This clone was detected many times. The chain combines TRBV12-5 with TRBJ2-1, with D perhaps TRBD2 (6 bases). Germline loops: CDR1 LGHNT, CDR2 FRNRAP. The CDR3 extends over 14 amino acids. V was clipped by 4 bases and J by 7 bases, with 14 bases between them. CDR3 nucleotides: TGTGCTAGTGGTTCCGGGGGAATTACGAATGAGCAGTTCTTC. Its protein is CASGSGGITNEQFF.

The rearrangement uses TRBV24-1 and TRBJ1-3; D uncertain. The CDR3 totals 15 residues. CDR1 is KGHDR and CDR2 is SFDVKD in the germline V gene. Trimming shortened V by 4 bases and J by 1 base, and 10 bases separated the two germline ends. The CDR3 sequence is CATSDWVFSGNTIYF. CDR3 nucleotides: TGTGCCACCAGTGACTGGGTGTTTTCTGGAAACACCATATATTTT.

This clone was seen ten or more times. The genes are TRBV14 and TRBJ2-7; no clear D gene. The CDR3 loop spans 13 amino acids. CDR1 is SGHDN, CDR2 FVKESK, per germline. The V end lost 0 bases, the J end lost 3 bases, and 6 bases lay between the germline ends. The CDR3 region is CASSQDLGYEQYF. CDR3 nucleotide sequence: TGTGCCAGCAGCCAAGATTTGGGCTACGAGCAGTACTTC. The variable domain in full, with the rest retrieved from reference TRBV14 and TRBJ2-7, is EAGVTQFPSHSVIEKGQTVTLRCDPISGHDNLYWYRRVMGKEIKFLLHFVKESKQDESGMPNNRFLAERTGGTYSTLKVQPAELEDSGVYFCASSQDLGYEQYFGPGTRLTVT.

The sample holds many counts of this clone. The chain links TRBV3-1 to TRBJ1-4; no clear D gene. The CDR3 is made up of 14 amino acids. Germline values: CDR1 LGHDT, CDR2 YNNKEL (reference sequence). V was cut by 1 base and J by 5 bases, with 8 bases left in between. The CDR3 reads CASSQAVRNEKLFF. In nucleotides, the CDR3 is TGTGCCAGCAGCCAAGCGGTCAGGAATGAAAAACTGTTTTTT.

This clone appeared many times. V is TRBV2 and J is TRBJ1-5; TRBD1 aligns across 7 bases. From germline, CDR1 is SNHLY and CDR2 FYNNEI. J lost 6 bases, V lost 6 bases, and 11 bases had no gene match. The CDR3 runs to 15 residues. This chain's CDR3 is CASSADRVAGQPQHF. CDR3 nucleotide sequence: TGTGCCAGCAGCGCCGACAGGGTCGCCGGTCAGCCCCAGCATTTT.